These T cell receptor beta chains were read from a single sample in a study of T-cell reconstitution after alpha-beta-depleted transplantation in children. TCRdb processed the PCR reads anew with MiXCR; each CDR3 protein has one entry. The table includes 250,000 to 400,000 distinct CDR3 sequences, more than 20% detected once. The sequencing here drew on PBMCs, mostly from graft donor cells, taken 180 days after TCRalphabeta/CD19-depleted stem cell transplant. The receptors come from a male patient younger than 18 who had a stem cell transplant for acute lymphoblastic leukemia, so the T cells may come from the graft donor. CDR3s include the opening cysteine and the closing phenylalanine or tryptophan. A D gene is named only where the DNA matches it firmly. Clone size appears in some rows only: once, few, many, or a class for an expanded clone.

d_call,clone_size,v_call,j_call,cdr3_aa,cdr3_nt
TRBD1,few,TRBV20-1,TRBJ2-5,CSASSGTGTLQETQYF,TGCAGTGCTAGTTCCGGGACAGGGACCCTCCAAGAGACCCAGTACTTC
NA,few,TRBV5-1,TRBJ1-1,CASSLGAENTEAFF,TGCGCCAGCAGCTTGGGGGCGGAGAACACTGAAGCTTTCTTT
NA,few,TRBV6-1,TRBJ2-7,CASSDRANYEQYF,TGTGCCAGCAGTGACAGAGCGAACTACGAGCAGTACTTC
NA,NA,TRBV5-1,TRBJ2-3,CASSLNGREDTQYF,TGCGCCAGCAGCTTAAACGGGAGAGAGGATACGCAGTATTTT
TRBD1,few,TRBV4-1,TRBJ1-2,CASSPQGAHPGYTF,TGCGCCAGCAGCCCCCAGGGGGCGCACCCTGGCTACACCTTC
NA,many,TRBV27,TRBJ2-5,CASSFGVKGTQYF,TGTGCCAGCAGTTTTGGGGTCAAGGGGACCCAGTACTTC
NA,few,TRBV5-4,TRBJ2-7,CASSSLPDYEQYF,TGTGCCAGCAGCTCATTACCCGATTACGAGCAGTACTTC
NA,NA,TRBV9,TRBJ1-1,CASSEGWSMNTEAFF,TGTGCCAGCAGTGAGGGGTGGTCCATGAACACTGAAGCTTTCTTT
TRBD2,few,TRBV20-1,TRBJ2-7,CSARDHALLAGDYWEQYF,TGCAGTGCTAGAGATCACGCGCTACTAGCGGGGGATTACTGGGAGCAGTACTTC
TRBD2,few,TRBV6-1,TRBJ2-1,CASRLSGTVDEQFF,TGTGCCAGCAGGCTAAGCGGGACTGTAGATGAGCAGTTCTTC
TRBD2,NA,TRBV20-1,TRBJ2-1,CSATLAVYNEQFF,TGCAGTGCTACGCTAGCGGTTTACAATGAGCAGTTCTTC
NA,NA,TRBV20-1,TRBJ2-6,CSAGTKRFSGANVLTF,TGCAGTGCCGGGACAAAGAGATTCTCTGGGGCCAACGTCCTGACTTTC
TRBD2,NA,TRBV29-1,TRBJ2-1,CSALAGELGNEQFF,TGCAGCGCTCTAGCGGGAGAGCTTGGGAATGAGCAGTTCTTC
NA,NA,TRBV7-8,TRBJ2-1,CASSFPDRLAEQFF,TGTGCCAGCAGCTTCCCCGATCGGCTAGCCGAGCAGTTCTTC
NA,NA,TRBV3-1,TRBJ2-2,CASSQGSGELFF,TGTGCCAGCAGCCAGGGGTCCGGGGAGCTGTTTTTT
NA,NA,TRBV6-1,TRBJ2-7,CASRAGFEQYF,TGTGCCAGCCGGGCCGGCTTCGAGCAGTACTTC
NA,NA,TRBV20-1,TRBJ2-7,CSASDSAQYEPYF,TGCAGTGCTAGTGATAGTGCACAGTACGAGCCGTACTTC
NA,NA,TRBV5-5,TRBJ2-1,CASNRAGEQFF,TGTGCCAGCAACCGGGCTGGTGAGCAGTTCTTC
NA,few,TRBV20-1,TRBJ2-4,CSARGRRLAKNIQYF,TGCAGTGCTAGGGGTCGGCGGCTAGCCAAAAACATTCAGTACTTC
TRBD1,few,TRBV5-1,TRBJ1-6,CASSTGTGSSPLHF,TGCGCCAGCAGTACCGGGACAGGCTCTTCACCCCTCCACTTT
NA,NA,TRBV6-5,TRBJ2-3,CASSSETSTDTQYF,TGTGCCAGCAGTTCGGAAACTAGCACAGATACGCAGTATTTT
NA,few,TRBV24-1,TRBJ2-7,CATSDSWGFEQYF,TGTGCCACCAGTGATTCTTGGGGGTTCGAGCAGTACTTC